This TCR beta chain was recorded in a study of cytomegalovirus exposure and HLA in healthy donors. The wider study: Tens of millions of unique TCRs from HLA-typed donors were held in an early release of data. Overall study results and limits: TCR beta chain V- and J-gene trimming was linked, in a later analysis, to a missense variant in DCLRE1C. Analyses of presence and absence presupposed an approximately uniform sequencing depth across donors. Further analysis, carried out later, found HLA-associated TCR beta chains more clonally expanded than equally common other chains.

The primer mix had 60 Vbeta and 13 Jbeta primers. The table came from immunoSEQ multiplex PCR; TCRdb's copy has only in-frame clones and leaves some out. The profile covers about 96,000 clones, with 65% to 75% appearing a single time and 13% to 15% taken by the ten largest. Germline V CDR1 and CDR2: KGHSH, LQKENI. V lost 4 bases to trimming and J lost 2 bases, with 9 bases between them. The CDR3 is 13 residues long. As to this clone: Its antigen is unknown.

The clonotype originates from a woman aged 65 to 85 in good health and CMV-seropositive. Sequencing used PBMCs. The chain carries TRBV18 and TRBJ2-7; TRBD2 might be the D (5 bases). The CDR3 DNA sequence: TGTGCCAGCTCACACCGGGAACCCTACGAGCAGTACTTC. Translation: CASSHREPYEQYF.